The 9 T cell receptor beta chains below come from one sample, sequenced in a study of blood T cell repertoires in COVID-19. The assay was immunoSEQ multiplex PCR, and TCRdb's table has in-frame clones only and misses some. This table has about 54,000 clones, around 80% appearing once. Source material: peripheral blood. These receptors were taken from a man between 45 and 60 years old with acute or convalescent COVID-19.

V and J are TRBV30 and TRBJ1-6, with a weak D call TRBD1 (5 bases). V lost 0 bases and J lost 1, with 13 bases in between. The CDR3 consists of 17 residues. The germline V gene has CDR1 GTSNPN and CDR2 SVGIG (reference sequence). The CDR3 coding sequence is TGTGCCTGGAGTGTAAGGGTAGGGGCATCCTATAATTCACCCCTCCACTTT. This translates into CAWSVRVGASYNSPLHF.

The rearrangement uses TRBV7-9 and TRBJ2-7; D uncertain. Trimming took off 1 base at V and 9 bases at J, with 10 bases between the two ends. Germline CDR1 is SEHNR and CDR2 is FQNEAQ (reference sequence). This CDR3 is 12 amino acids long. The CDR3 DNA reads as TGTGCCAGCAGCTTAGATATGGGCGCGCAGTACTTC. It translates to CASSLDMGAQYF.

V and J are TRBV28 and TRBJ2-1, with 7 bases that match TRBD2. V lost 5 bases, J lost 0 bases, and 10 bases stayed unmatched. Germline CDR1 MDHEN, CDR2 SYDVKM. This CDR3 is built from 17 residues. CDR3 protein: CASSRGGWGPSYNEQFF. DNA of the CDR3: TGTGCCAGCAGTAGGGGAGGGTGGGGACCCTCCTACAATGAGCAGTTCTTC.

The chain uses TRBV11-3 and TRBJ2-2; maybe TRBD1 (5 bases). The CDR3 contains 14 residues. Between the trimmed V and J ends, which lost 1 base and 6 bases, there was a span of 9 bases. CDR1 is SGHNT, CDR2 YENEEA, per germline. The CDR3 DNA reads as TGTGCCAGCAGCTTAGCCGACAGCGCCGGGGAGCTGTTTTTT. Residues: CASSLADSAGELFF. The variable domain in full, completed from reference TRBV11-3 and TRBJ2-2, reads EAGVVQSPRYKIIEKKQPVAFWCNPISGHNTLYWYLQNLGQGPELLIRYENEEAVDDSQLPKDRFSAERLKGVDSTLKIQPAELGDSAVYLCASSLADSAGELFFGEGSRLTVL.

The chain is built from TRBV28 and TRBJ1-1; D is perhaps TRBD1 (5 bases). The V gene lost 6 bases and the J gene lost 5 bases, with 16 bases spanning the gap. This CDR3 has 14 residues. Germline V CDR1 and CDR2: MDHEN, SYDVKM. In nucleotides, the CDR3 is TGTGCCAGCAGCCCGGGGGGGGGAGTAACTGAAGCTTTCTTT. It yields the protein CASSPGGGVTEAFF.

The chain joins TRBV27 to TRBJ2-7; 15 bases match TRBD2. The CDR3 has 17 residues. CDR1 and CDR2 (germline): MNHEY, SMNVEV (reference sequence). V lost 9 bases and J lost 0; bases outside the gene matches: 9. The CDR3 nucleotides are TGTGCCAGTACCGGGACTAGCGGGGGGATCCTCTCCTACGAGCAGTACTTC. This codes for CASTGTSGGILSYEQYF.

The chain recombines TRBV6-1 with TRBJ2-7; D is undetermined. This CDR3 spans 15 amino acids. Germline-derived CDR1 and CDR2 are MNHNS and SASEGT. The V gene lost 1 base and the J gene lost 0 bases, with 10 bases spanning the gap. CDR3 DNA: TGTGCCAGCAGTGAAGGACCGAGGAGCTCCTACGAGCAGTACTTC. Amino acids: CASSEGPRSSYEQYF.

The chain joins TRBV6-2 or TRBV6-3 to TRBJ2-7; possibly TRBD1 for D (6 bases). Trimming removed 3 bases from V and 6 bases from J, with 12 bases in between. CDR1 is MNHEY and CDR2 is SVGEGT in the germline V gene. This CDR3 contains 13 residues. CDR3 DNA sequence: TGTGCCAGCAGTTATCAAGGGGGTGGCGAGCAGTACTTC. Amino acid sequence: CASSYQGGGEQYF.

This chain links TRBV11-2 with TRBJ1-5, with TRBD1 matching 11 bases. CDR1 and CDR2 from the germline V gene are SGHAT and FQNNGV. The CDR3 has 15 amino acids. With V trimmed by 5 bases and J by 4 bases, 4 bases remained unmatched. The CDR3 coding sequence is TGTGCCAGCAGCGGGGGGACAGGGGGTAATCAGCCCCAGCATTTT. It codes for CASSGGTGGNQPQHF.